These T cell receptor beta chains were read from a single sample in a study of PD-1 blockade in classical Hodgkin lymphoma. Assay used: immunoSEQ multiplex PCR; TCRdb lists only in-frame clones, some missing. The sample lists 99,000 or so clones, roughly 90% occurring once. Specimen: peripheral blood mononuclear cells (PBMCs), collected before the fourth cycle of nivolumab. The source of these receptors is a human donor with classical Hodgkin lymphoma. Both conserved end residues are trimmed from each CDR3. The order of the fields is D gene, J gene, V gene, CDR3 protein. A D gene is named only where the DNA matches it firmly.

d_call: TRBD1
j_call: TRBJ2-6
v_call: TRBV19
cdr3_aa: ASSRGWTGSSGANVLT

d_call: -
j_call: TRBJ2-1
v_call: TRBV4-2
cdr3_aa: ASSQDRTVEQF

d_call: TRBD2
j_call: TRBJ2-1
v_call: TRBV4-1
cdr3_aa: ASSPWLAGGSSYNEQF

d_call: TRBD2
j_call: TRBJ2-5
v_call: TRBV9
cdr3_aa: ASSADSGRAGETQY

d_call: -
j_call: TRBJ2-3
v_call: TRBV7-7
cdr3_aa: ASSSLASTDTQY

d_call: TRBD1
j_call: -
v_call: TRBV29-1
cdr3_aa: SVSGTGVFYEQY

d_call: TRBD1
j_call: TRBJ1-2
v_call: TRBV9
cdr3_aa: ASSESGTGVYGYT

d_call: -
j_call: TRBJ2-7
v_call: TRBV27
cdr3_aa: ASSSDKWGSPYEQY

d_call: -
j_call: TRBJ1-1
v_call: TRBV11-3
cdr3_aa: ASSRTENTEAF

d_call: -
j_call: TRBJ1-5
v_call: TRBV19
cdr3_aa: ASSQGFGQPQH

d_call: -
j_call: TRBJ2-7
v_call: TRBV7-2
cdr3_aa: ASSGGSGTLSYEQY

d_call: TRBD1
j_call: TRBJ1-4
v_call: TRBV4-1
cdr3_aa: ASSLGTVPNEKLF

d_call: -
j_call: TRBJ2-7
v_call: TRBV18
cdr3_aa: ASSPRDRYEQY

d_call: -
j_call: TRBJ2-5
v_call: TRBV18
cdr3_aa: ASSPGQVETQY

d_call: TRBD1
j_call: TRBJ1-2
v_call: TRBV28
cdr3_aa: ASSYDQRQGPGVGYGYT

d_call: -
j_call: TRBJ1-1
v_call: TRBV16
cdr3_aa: ASSQSSGGENTEAF

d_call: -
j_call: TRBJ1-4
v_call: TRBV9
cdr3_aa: ASSVTGEKLF

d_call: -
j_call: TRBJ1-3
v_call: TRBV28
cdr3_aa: ASSPTGTAISGNTIY

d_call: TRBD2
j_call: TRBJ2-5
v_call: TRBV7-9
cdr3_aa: ASSFGLAGGGETQY

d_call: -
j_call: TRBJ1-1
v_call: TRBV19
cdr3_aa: ASSYPAPEAF

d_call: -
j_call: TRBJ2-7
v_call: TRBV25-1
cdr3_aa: ASSPRGDFYEQY

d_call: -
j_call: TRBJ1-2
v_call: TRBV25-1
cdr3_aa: ASSEFDSYYGYT

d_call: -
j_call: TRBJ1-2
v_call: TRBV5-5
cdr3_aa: ASSTRLSGANYGYT

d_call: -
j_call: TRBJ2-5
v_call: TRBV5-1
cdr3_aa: ASRYQQETQY